These 19 T cell receptor beta chains originate from one sample sequenced in a study of T cell repertoires and HLA-DP antigens. These receptors have no known antigen. Profiled with immunoSEQ multiplex PCR; TCRdb holds only in-frame clones, not every one. Seen here are about 110,000 clones, over 90% observed once, and the top ten hold about 0.25%. The sample comprised CD4+ T cells from PBMCs. The receptors come from a woman in her late teens or twenties in good health and CMV-seronegative.

This chain connects TRBV5-4 to TRBJ1-1, with 7 nucleotides matching TRBD1. Germline trimming cut 4 bases from V and 1 base from J; bases unmatched to any gene: 7. CDR1 and CDR2 from the germline V gene are SGHNT and YYREEE (reference sequence). CDR3 length: 15 residues. CDR3 in amino acids: CASSPGGTANTEAFF. Here the CDR3 DNA reads TGTGCCAGCAGCCCGGGGGGGACAGCGAACACTGAAGCTTTCTTT.

The J gene is TRBJ1-2, the V gene TRBV5-5; TRBD1 matches at 8 bases. The ends lost 3 bases at V and 1 base at J; junction bases unmatched: 2. The CDR3 has 14 residues. Germline V gives CDR1 SGHKS, CDR2 YYEKEE (reference sequence). The CDR3 is CASSSGQGNYGYTF. The CDR3 DNA reads TGTGCCAGCAGCTCCGGACAGGGTAACTATGGCTACACCTTC.

The chain couples TRBV5-1 to TRBJ1-4; no reliable D call. The CDR3 consists of 13 residues. Between the trimmed V and J ends, which lost 3 bases and 5 bases, there was a span of 8 bases. Looked up from germline, CDR1 is SGHRS and CDR2 is YFSETQ. The CDR3 sequence is CASSSLPNEKLFF. Written as DNA, the CDR3 is TGCGCCAGCAGCTCTTTACCAAATGAAAAACTGTTTTTT.

This chain connects TRBV5-4 to TRBJ2-5; 9 bases match TRBD2. V was clipped by 3 bases and J by 2 bases; unmatched bases: 8. Germline V CDR1 and CDR2: SGHNT, YYREEE (reference sequence). The CDR3 has 16 amino acids. The CDR3 DNA follows: TGTGCCAGCAGCTCGGGAACGACTAGCGGACAAGAGACCCAGTACTTC. Translation gives CASSSGTTSGQETQYF.

The genes are TRBV19 and TRBJ1-1; 10 bases match TRBD1. The CDR3 covers 15 residues. J lost 14 bases, V lost 1 base, and 13 bases had no gene match. Germline loops: CDR1 LNHDA, CDR2 SQIVND (reference sequence). The CDR3 coding sequence is TGTGCCAGTAGTATAGGACAGGGGGCGTCGAAAAAACCCTTCTTT. Encoded protein: CASSIGQGASKKPFF.

The genes are TRBV2 and TRBJ1-1; unclear D gene. V lost 8 bases, J lost 1 base, and 11 bases lay in between. CDR1 and CDR2 from the germline V gene are SNHLY and FYNNEI. The CDR3 spans 13 residues. The CDR3 loop is CASGTTSNTEAFF. DNA of the CDR3: TGTGCCAGCGGAACGACCTCGAACACTGAAGCTTTCTTT.

The J gene is TRBJ1-2, the V gene TRBV5-1; TRBD1 aligns across 10 bases. With 0 bases clipped from V and 0 bases from J, the junction kept 5 bases outside the gene matches. This CDR3 is built from 17 residues. The germline V gene encodes CDR1 SGHRS and CDR2 YFSETQ. The CDR3 DNA follows: TGCGCCAGCAGCTTGGGGGACAGGGGTGTCACTAACTATGGCTACACCTTC. Translated: CASSLGDRGVTNYGYTF.

The CDR3 nucleotides are TGTGCCAGCACCCTCGGGGGGGCGCGAACTGGAGAAGCTTTCTTT. This encodes CASTLGGARTGEAFF. This chain uses TRBV6-6 with TRBJ1-1, with TRBD1 as a possible D gene (6 bases). Germline assignment: CDR1 MNHNY and CDR2 SVGAGI (reference sequence). The germline V and J ends were trimmed by 7 bases and 8 bases, with 23 bases remaining between them. This CDR3 has 15 residues.

The chain carries TRBV9 and TRBJ2-7; D not certain. CDR3 size: 14 residues. The V gene's germline CDR1 is SGDLS and CDR2 YYNGEE. V was pared by 0 bases and J by 1 base, with 8 bases between. In DNA form, the CDR3 reads TGTGCCAGCAGCGTAGATTGGGGATCCTACGAGCAGTACTTC. Amino acids: CASSVDWGSYEQYF.

The chain has TRBV7-8 and TRBJ2-1, with TRBD1 matching over 11 bases. V trimming: 5 bases; J trimming: 4 bases; junction bases outside the gene matches: 7. The CDR3 contains 16 residues. The V gene's germline CDR1 is SGHVS and CDR2 FQNEAQ. The CDR3 loop is CASSLDGTGGYNEQFF. The CDR3 DNA is TGTGCCAGCAGCCTCGACGGGACAGGGGGTTACAATGAGCAGTTCTTC.

This clone was seen only a few times. The chain uses TRBV2 and TRBJ1-4; TRBD1 matches at 8 bases. Germline lookup yields CDR1 SNHLY and CDR2 FYNNEI. V shed 6 bases, J shed 7 bases, and the junction held 7 bases outside the gene matches. This CDR3 region has 14 residues. For the CDR3, the DNA is TGTGCCAGCAGAGCGATGGACAGGGCTGAAAAACTGTTTTTT. Its protein product is CASRAMDRAEKLFF.

The rearrangement joins TRBV5-5 to TRBJ1-1; TRBD1 agrees at 8 bases. The CDR3 contains 14 residues. Per the germline V gene, CDR1 is SGHKS and CDR2 is YYEKEE (reference sequence). The V and J ends lost 5 bases and 0 bases, in that order; junction bases with no gene match: 3. CDR3 sequence: CASRGGQVNTEAFF. DNA for the CDR3: TGTGCCAGCAGAGGGGGACAGGTGAACACTGAAGCTTTCTTT.

This rearrangement joins TRBV29-1 to TRBJ2-3; D may be TRBD2 (6 bases). Germline values: CDR1 SQVTM, CDR2 ANQGSEA. This CDR3 has 15 amino acids. Trimming stripped 2 bases from V and 0 bases from J, with 12 bases between. The CDR3 region has the DNA TGCAGCGTTGAAACTGGCGGGATGAGCACAGATACGCAGTATTTT. Translated: CSVETGGMSTDTQYF.

V and J are TRBV18 and TRBJ2-7, with D perhaps TRBD2 (6 bases). The CDR3 extends over 13 amino acids. Per germline, CDR1 KGHSH and CDR2 LQKENI. Trimming removed 4 bases from V and 6 bases from J, with 13 bases in between. The CDR3 protein is CASSLGTGREQYV. CDR3 coding DNA: TGTGCCAGCTCACTCGGGACTGGTCGCGAGCAGTACGTC.

The chain combines TRBV11-2 with TRBJ2-7; D uncertain. Germline V CDR1 and CDR2: SGHAT, FQNNGV. Trimming took 5 bases from V and 3 from J, leaving 2 bases between them. This CDR3 region has 10 residues. The CDR3 DNA is TGTGCCAGCAGCAACTACGAGCAGTACTTC. It is translated as CASSNYEQYF.

V gene TRBV7-6 combines with J gene TRBJ2-1; D is unresolved. Trimming took off 5 bases at V and 2 bases at J, with 4 bases between the two ends. The CDR3 runs 12 residues. Germline CDR1 SGHVS, CDR2 FNYEAQ. This CDR3 reads CASSTTYNEQFF. CDR3 nucleotide sequence: TGTGCCAGCAGCACGACCTACAATGAGCAGTTCTTC. Variable domain in full (rest from reference TRBV7-6 and TRBJ2-1): GAGVSQSPRYKVTKRGQDVALRCDPISGHVSLYWYRQALGQGPEFLTYFNYEAQQDKSGLPNDRFSAERPEGSISTLTIQRTEQRDSAMYRCASSTTYNEQFFGPGTRLTVL.

The gene calls are TRBV14 and TRBJ1-2; 12 bases align to TRBD1. V gave up 3 bases and J gave up 4 bases; unmatched junction bases: 6. The CDR3 is 16 amino acids. The germline CDR1 and CDR2 sequences are SGHDN and FVKESK. Here the CDR3 reads CASSHLGTGGLYGYTF. The DNA of the CDR3 is TGTGCCAGCAGCCACCTTGGGACAGGGGGCCTCTATGGCTACACCTTC. Based on the CDR3 plus reference TRBV14 and TRBJ1-2, the full variable domain is EAGVTQFPSHSVIEKGQTVTLRCDPISGHDNLYWYRRVMGKEIKFLLHFVKESKQDESGMPNNRFLAERTGGTYSTLKVQPAELEDSGVYFCASSHLGTGGLYGYTFGSGTRLTVV.

The CDR3: CASSKRGIAGGPVYEQFF. The DNA of the CDR3 is TGTGCCAGCAGTAAGAGGGGAATAGCGGGAGGGCCGGTCTATGAGCAGTTCTTC. The gene calls are TRBV27 and TRBJ2-1; 11 nucleotides line up with TRBD2. The junction had 17 bases not matched to a gene; V was cut back by 5 bases and J by 8 bases. The CDR3 runs 18 residues. Germline CDR1 MNHEY, CDR2 SMNVEV (reference sequence).

The chain uses TRBV6-4 and TRBJ1-2, with a possible D match to TRBD1 (5 bases). This CDR3 region has 16 residues. Germline CDR1 MRHNA, CDR2 SNTAGT. V dropped 8 bases and J dropped 5 bases, with 24 bases sitting between them. CDR3 in DNA: TGTGCCAGCTCGTTGGGTCCGGTCGGGGCTGGTTATGGCTACACCTTC. It translates to CASSLGPVGAGYGYTF.